A single sample is the source of the 9 T cell receptor beta chains below, sequenced in a study of response to subunit inactivated influenza vaccine. TCRdb reprocessed the RT-PCR reads via MiXCR and lists one record per CDR3 protein. The sample lists 170,000 or so distinct CDR3 sequences, around a tenth seen once, with about 40% in the top ten. This material consisted of CD8+ T cells sorted from PBMCs, taken roughly 24 months after vaccination. Receptor source: a man aged 50-75 years who received an inactivated influenza vaccine.

The chain carries TRBV3-1 and TRBJ2-5; D may be TRBD2 (7 bases). With 8 bases removed from V and 4 bases from J, the gap between germline ends came to 26 bases. The CDR3 contains 17 residues. CDR1 is LGHDT, CDR2 YNNKEL, per germline (reference sequence). CDR3 region: CASCNGGGFEVGETQYF. The CDR3 region has the DNA TGTGCCAGCTGCAATGGGGGGGGCTTCGAAGTGGGAGAGACCCAGTACTTC.

This clonotype was picked up a small number of times. The gene calls are TRBV6-2 or TRBV6-3 and TRBJ2-7; no firm D call. The V end lost 3 bases, the J end lost 0 bases, and 9 bases lay between the germline ends. The V gene's germline CDR1 is MNHEY and CDR2 SVGEGT. The CDR3 covers 14 residues. The CDR3 nucleotides read TGTGCCAGCAGTTATAGCACACACTCCTACGAGCAGTACTTC. This encodes CASSYSTHSYEQYF.

This clonotype was found a few times. J is TRBJ2-7 and V is TRBV24-1; D might be TRBD2 (5 bases). With 3 bases removed from V and 7 bases from J, the gap between germline ends came to 9 bases. There are 12 residues in the CDR3. The germline gives CDR1 KGHDR, CDR2 SFDVKD. CDR3 amino acids: CATSDLTGEQYF. The CDR3 coding sequence is TGTGCCACCAGTGATCTGACGGGGGAGCAGTACTTC.

This clonotype was detected a few times. This sequence joins TRBV29-1 and TRBJ1-3; D is undetermined. Germline values: CDR1 SQVTM, CDR2 ANQGSEA. The CDR3 sequence is 14 residues long. Deletions cut 2 bases from V and 4 bases from J, with 12 bases between. The CDR3 DNA sequence: TGCAGCGTTGAAATCCCAAAAACGGGAAACACCATATATTTT. Protein product: CSVEIPKTGNTIYF.

The chain combines TRBV20-1 with TRBJ2-3; D is ambiguous. The V end was cut by 3 bases, the J end by 6 bases, with 13 bases between. Germline assignment: CDR1 DFQATT and CDR2 SNEGSKA (reference sequence). The CDR3 consists of 13 residues. CDR3 loop: CSASEVVRDTQYF. As DNA, the CDR3 is TGCAGTGCTAGTGAGGTGGTGCGTGATACGCAGTATTTT.

This clonotype was observed a few times. The V gene is TRBV5-5, the J gene TRBJ2-1; D may be TRBD2 (5 bases). The V gene's germline CDR1 is SGHKS and CDR2 YYEKEE (reference sequence). This CDR3 comprises 13 residues. The ends were cut back, 2 bases at V and 6 bases at J, with 9 bases in the middle. In DNA form, the CDR3 reads TGTGCCAGCAGCTTACGGGGTTCCAATGAGCAGTTCTTC. Translated: CASSLRGSNEQFF.

This clonotype was recorded once. This chain links TRBV15 with TRBJ2-7, with 11 positions matching TRBD2. The CDR3 length is 15 residues. Germline CDR1 reads LNHNV; CDR2 reads YYDKDF (reference sequence). Trimming cost V 0 bases and J 4 bases; bases outside gene matches: 2. The CDR3 sequence: CATSRDTSGRYEQYF. CDR3 bases: TGTGCCACCAGCAGAGACACTAGCGGGAGATACGAGCAGTACTTC.

This clonotype turned up a few times. V and J are TRBV9 and TRBJ2-7, with D tentatively TRBD1 or TRBD2 (5 bases each). This CDR3 spans 15 amino acids. Looked up from germline, CDR1 is SGDLS and CDR2 is YYNGEE. V was cut by 3 bases and J by 7 bases, with 20 bases left in between. The CDR3 bases are TGTGCCAGCAGCGGACCCGGGGCCGAAGTGAGGGAGCAGTACTTC. This gives the protein CASSGPGAEVREQYF.

In this sample, this clonotype turned up a few times. V and J are TRBV12-3 or TRBV12-4 and TRBJ1-5; possible D gene TRBD1, 6 bases. The CDR3 is 17 residues long. Trimming removed 1 base at V and 7 bases at J, with 20 bases between. The CDR3 sequence is CASSLEDRGQREQPQHF. The CDR3 nucleotides are TGTGCCAGCAGTTTAGAAGATCGAGGACAGCGAGAACAGCCCCAGCATTTT.